Listed below are T cell receptor beta chains from one sample, sequenced in a study of blood T cell repertoires in COVID-19. The method was immunoSEQ multiplex PCR; TCRdb's version includes in-frame clones alone and lacks a portion of them. The profile shows approximately 80,000 clones, 70% to 90% of them singletons. Sequencing was done on a sample of peripheral blood. The receptors were gathered from a middle-aged man with COVID-19, enrolled during active disease. CDR3s include the opening cysteine and the closing phenylalanine or tryptophan. D genes are given only for firm matches. Size is omitted from some rows. Given values are once, few, many or a class for expanded clones.

TRBV3-1/TRBV3-2	TRBD1	NA	TRBJ1-1	TGTGCCAGCAGCCCTGGACAGGGGAACACTGAAGCTTTCTTT	CASSPGQGNTEAFF
TRBV19	NA	once	TRBJ2-2	TGTGCCAGTAGTATAGGGTCCGGGGCCGGGGAGCTGTTTTTT	CASSIGSGAGELFF
TRBV6-5	TRBD2	NA	TRBJ2-1	TGTGCCATCCTGGGGGGGGTGGTTGGGAATGAGCAGTTCTTC	CAILGGVVGNEQFF
TRBV2	NA	once	TRBJ1-6	TGTGCCAGCAGCCCCAGCAGGGTCGATTCACCCCTCCACTTT	CASSPSRVDSPLHF
TRBV7-9	NA	NA	TRBJ2-7	TGTGCCAGCAGAAAAGGGGACTCCTACGAGCAGTACTTC	CASRKGDSYEQYF
TRBV20-1	NA	NA	TRBJ2-3	TGCAGTGCTTCAAACACAGATACGCAGTATTTT	CSASNTDTQYF
TRBV23-1	TRBD2	NA	TRBJ2-7	TGCGCCAGCAGTCAATCTAGCGGGAGACCCTACGAGCAGTACTTC	CASSQSSGRPYEQYF
TRBV30	NA	NA	TRBJ1-2	TGTGCCTGGGGAGAGCGCCGGGGATTTAGCTACACCTTC	CAWGERRGFSYTF
TRBV6-1	NA	NA	TRBJ2-1	TGTGCCAGCAGTGTGACTGGCGGGCGGGTGTTGAGCAATGAGCAGTTCTTC	CASSVTGGRVLSNEQFF
TRBV6-5	TRBD2	NA	TRBJ2-5	TGTGCCAGCAGTACCCAGCGGGGGGGACCAACCCAGTACTTC	CASSTQRGGPTQYF
TRBV27	NA	NA	TRBJ2-7	TGTGCCAGCAGTTCCTCCAGCTCCTACGAGCAGTACTTC	CASSSSSSYEQYF
TRBV30	TRBD1	NA	TRBJ1-6	TGTGCCTCGAGCCGGGACAGGAATTCACCCCTCCACTTT	CASSRDRNSPLHF
TRBV28	TRBD1	NA	TRBJ1-1	TGTGCCAGCAGACAACAGGGGGGCGGGGGTGAAGCTTTCTTT	CASRQQGGGGEAFF
TRBV14	NA	NA	TRBJ2-4	TGTGCCAGCAGCCAAGATTTAGGGGTAGCCAAAAACATTCAGTACTTC	CASSQDLGVAKNIQYF
TRBV30	NA	few	TRBJ2-7	TGTGCCTGGAGTACAGGCGGGGAGCACCACGAGCAGTACTTC	CAWSTGGEHHEQYF
TRBV4-1	NA	once	TRBJ1-2	TGCGCCAGCAGCCAAGATTCAGCCTCCCCAAGTAGAGGCTATGGCTACACCTTC	CASSQDSASPSRGYGYTF
TRBV7-9	TRBD1	NA	TRBJ2-3	TGTGCCAGCAGCCCGCAGCTTGGGACAGACTACACAGATACGCAGTATTTT	CASSPQLGTDYTDTQYF
TRBV5-1	TRBD1	NA	TRBJ2-7	TGCGCCAGCAGCTCAAAAAACGGACAGGGGAACGAGCAGTACTTC	CASSSKNGQGNEQYF
TRBV4-1	NA	NA	TRBJ1-1	TGCGCCAGCAGCCAAGGGTTGGCAGGGAGGCCTGAAGCTTTCTTT	CASSQGLAGRPEAFF
TRBV7-2	TRBD2	NA	TRBJ2-1	TGTGCCAGCAGCCAGCGGACTAGCGGGAACGGTGAGCAGTTCTTC	CASSQRTSGNGEQFF
TRBV5-4	TRBD1	NA	TRBJ2-5	TGTGCCAGCAGCTTTGGACAGGGGAGAGAGACCCAGTACTTC	CASSFGQGRETQYF
TRBV5-4	NA	NA	TRBJ1-4	TGTGCCAGCAGCCCGGGTGGGGGGACTGGGTTAAGTGAAAAACTGTTTTTT	CASSPGGGTGLSEKLFF
TRBV5-1	TRBD1	NA	TRBJ1-6	TGCGCCAGCAGCATCGGACAGGGGAATTCACCCCTCCACTTT	CASSIGQGNSPLHF
TRBV6-5	NA	NA	TRBJ2-3	TGTGCCACTAGTGTCGGAGATACGCAGTATTTT	CATSVGDTQYF
TRBV7-3	NA	NA	TRBJ2-3	TGTGCCAGCAGCTTACGGGGTAGCACAGATACGCAGTATTTT	CASSLRGSTDTQYF
TRBV6-1	NA	NA	TRBJ1-4	TGTGCCAGCAGGGAAGGACCGACAAAAGCAACTAATGAAAAACTGTTTTTT	CASREGPTKATNEKLFF
TRBV5-4	NA	NA	TRBJ2-7	TGTGCCAGCAGCTTTCCAGGAATCTACGAGCAGTACTTC	CASSFPGIYEQYF
TRBV30	TRBD2	NA	TRBJ2-5	TGTGCCTGGAGTGCGACTAGCGGGAGGTACCAAGAGACCCAGTACTTC	CAWSATSGRYQETQYF
TRBV5-5	NA	NA	TRBJ1-1	TGTGCCAGCAGCTTTACTCGAGACACTGAAGCTTTCTTT	CASSFTRDTEAFF
TRBV11-2	TRBD2	NA	TRBJ2-7	TGTGCCAGCAGCTTGGGACTAGCGGGAGTGTCCTACGAGCAGTACTTC	CASSLGLAGVSYEQYF
TRBV4-1	NA	once	TRBJ2-1	TGCGCCAGCAGCTCGGCGGCCAGCTCCTACAATGAGCAGTTCTTC	CASSSAASSYNEQFF
TRBV5-4	TRBD1	NA	TRBJ2-1	TGTGCCAGCAGCTTCAGACAGGGGGCGGATGAGCAGTTCTTC	CASSFRQGADEQFF
TRBV6-2/TRBV6-3	TRBD1	NA	TRBJ1-5	TGTGCCAGCAGCCCAGAGAGGGGGCGAGGGAATCAGCCCCAGCATTTT	CASSPERGRGNQPQHF
TRBV9	NA	NA	TRBJ1-1	TGTGCCAGCAGCCACCGAACGGGAGGGGGGGTTACGAACACTGAAGCTTTCTTT	CASSHRTGGGVTNTEAFF
TRBV28	TRBD1	NA	TRBJ2-2	TGTGCCAGCAGCTATCGGGACAGTTCGAACACCGGGGAGCTGTTTTTT	CASSYRDSSNTGELFF
TRBV16	TRBD2	few	TRBJ2-4	TGTGCCAGCAGCCAGGGACTAGGGGACATTCAGTACTTC	CASSQGLGDIQYF
TRBV5-1	TRBD2	NA	TRBJ2-5	TGCGCCAGCAGCTTGGGGGCGGGAGCAGAGACCCAGTACTTC	CASSLGAGAETQYF
TRBV4-2	TRBD1	NA	TRBJ2-6	TGTGCCAGCAGCCCCAGGACAGGGGCGTCTAGCTCTGGGGCCAACGTCCTGACTTTC	CASSPRTGASSSGANVLTF
TRBV28	NA	few	TRBJ2-7	TGTGCCAGCAGAAGAGCACCTTCCTACGAGCAGTACTTC	CASRRAPSYEQYF
TRBV4-2	TRBD2	NA	TRBJ2-2	TGTGCCAGCAGCCAAGTGACTAGCGGGAGGGATTACACCGGGGAGCTGTTTTTT	CASSQVTSGRDYTGELFF
TRBV7-3	TRBD1	NA	TRBJ1-2	TGTGCCAGCAGCTTAAGCGGGACAGGTCGTGGCTACACCTTC	CASSLSGTGRGYTF
TRBV2	NA	NA	TRBJ1-5	TGTGCCAGCAGTGAAGATCTGACAAATCAGCCCCAGCATTTT	CASSEDLTNQPQHF
TRBV6-5	NA	NA	TRBJ1-5	TGTGCCAGCAGATCCTCAGGGCCTAATCAGCCCCAGCATTTT	CASRSSGPNQPQHF
TRBV28	TRBD1	NA	TRBJ2-7	TGTGCCAGCAGTCCCGGCGGGACAGGGATCTTCTACGAGCAGTACTTC	CASSPGGTGIFYEQYF
TRBV7-7	TRBD2	NA	TRBJ2-1	TGTGCTAGCAGCTTAGCGGGGGGGGGTCACAATGAGCAGTTCTTC	CASSLAGGGHNEQFF
TRBV6-6	NA	NA	TRBJ1-3	TGTGCCAGCAGTTATTACGGGGTGGATGGGGGAAACACCATATATTTT	CASSYYGVDGGNTIYF
TRBV30	NA	NA	TRBJ2-7	TGTGCCTGGAGTTCGCGCTACGAGCAGTACTTC	CAWSSRYEQYF
TRBV7-2	TRBD2	few	TRBJ2-2	TGTGCCAGCAGCTCTGCGGGAGGGCGGATCACCGGGGAGCTGTTTTTT	CASSSAGGRITGELFF
TRBV20-1	NA	NA	TRBJ1-1	TGCAGTGCTAGTTTGACAGGCCACACTGAAGCTTTCTTT	CSASLTGHTEAFF
TRBV10-2	TRBD1	NA	TRBJ2-7	TGCGCCAGCAGTGAGTCGATCTCAGGGGGCGAGCAGTACTTC	CASSESISGGEQYF
TRBV29-1	NA	NA	TRBJ1-2	TGCAGCGTTCCGGTGCTGACCCCAGGATATGGCTACACCTTC	CSVPVLTPGYGYTF
TRBV6-6	NA	NA	TRBJ2-1	TGTGCCAGCAGTAACAGAGGCTCGGGAATGGAGCAGTTCTTC	CASSNRGSGMEQFF
TRBV3-1/TRBV3-2	NA	NA	TRBJ2-7	TGTGCCAGCAGCCAAAAAAGGGGGTCCAAGGGGTGCGAGCAGTACTTC	CASSQKRGSKGCEQYF
TRBV10-3	NA	NA	TRBJ1-3	TGTGCCTCGCGAGAGGTGACGGGAAACACCATATATTTT	CASREVTGNTIYF
TRBV9	TRBD2	NA	TRBJ2-5	TGTGCCAGCAGCTCGGGACTAGCGGGAGAGGGAGAGACCCAGTACTTC	CASSSGLAGEGETQYF
TRBV7-2	TRBD1	NA	TRBJ1-5	TGTGCCAGCAGCTTCCGACAGGGGGGAGGTCAGCCCCAGCATTTT	CASSFRQGGGQPQHF
TRBV28	TRBD1	NA	TRBJ2-5	TGTGCCAGCAGTTCAGGGGGCGCGTTTGACCAGTACTTC	CASSSGGAFDQYF
TRBV4-1	TRBD1	NA	TRBJ2-3	TGCGCCAGCAGCCGGAACAGGGGAATGGCACACCCAGATACGCAGTATTTT	CASSRNRGMAHPDTQYF